This T cell receptor beta chain was documented in a study of human T cells and chemical hapten exposure. This CDR3 region has 14 residues. Looked up from germline, CDR1 is SGHRS and CDR2 is YFSETQ. With 3 bases removed from V and 0 bases from J, the gap between germline ends came to 8 bases. Overall study findings and caveats: With DPC sensitization, TCRs exceeding 1 in 1000 frequency showed no change.

The time point: patch test 3, about 24 weeks after DPC sensitization. The treatment was: therapeutic diphenylcyclopropenone sensitization with weekly scalp DPC. Of note for this clonotype: Its target is unknown.

The library gave individual cDNA molecules unique molecular identifiers. TCRdb re-analysed the RACE reads in MiXCR, keeping a single row per CDR3 protein. In the table there are more than 150,000 distinct CDR3 sequences, more than 20% of which are singletons. This sample comprised whole blood, obtained in connection with sensitization to the hapten diphenylcyclopropenone (DPC). This sequence originates from a woman aged 40 to 50 with alopecia areata. Some clones in this sample may be carry-over from other donors' samples. This chain joins TRBV5-1 and TRBJ2-3, with D unclear. The CDR3, as DNA: TGCGCCAGCAGCTCTACTTCTAGCACAGATACGCAGTATTTT. This codes for CASSSTSSTDTQYF.